This T cell receptor (beta chain) originates from a study of shared clonotypes between healthy human individuals (dated by TCRdb to about 2020). Turning to the overall study: The cohort comprised two women and a few men aged 18 to 49 years. Blood TCR repertoires of five healthy adults were deeply sequenced to estimate repertoire size and the extent of clonotype sharing between individuals. Libraries were prepared and TCR repertoires were sequenced by different laboratories using diverse techniques, in order to increase sequencing depth and limit assay-specific biases. Each donor's leukapheresis produced roughly between about 0.8 and 8.9 billion PBMCs. Per donor, three plates each were used for CD4 naive and CD4 memory, two for CD8 naive, and one for CD8 memory. General findings and caveats noted by the study authors: Only blood was sampled, and tissue TCR repertoires likely differ from those in blood. When a few donors were compared, the shared fraction of clonotypes was about 5.5% for naive CD4, around 4% for naive CD8, more than 2% for memory CD4, and around 0.37% for memory CD8. The genetic and exposure-history diversity represented was limited by the small number of donors. Rarefaction of sorted-subset datasets indicated incomplete sequencing despite the large sequencing depth. Pairwise subsampling indicated that sequencing depth was expected to affect the degree of clonotype sharing among donors. Clonotypes shared by all four sorted-subset donors showed higher generation probabilities than non-shared clonotypes. Larger estimated clonotype richness was generally found for naive subsets than for memory subsets.

Using the deep immunoSEQ assay, TCR CDR3 regions were amplified from genomic DNA by multiplex PCR. For each cell subset, the extracted genomic DNA was distributed evenly across all wells of several immunoSEQ 96-well plates, and each plate served as one replicate. For sorted subsets, each replicate PCR was loaded with 150 to 250 ng genomic DNA, equivalent to 30,000 to 35,000 T cell genomes. Purified libraries were measured with a Qubit 3.0 fluorometer, size-checked on a Bioanalyzer 2100, and measured again with the KAPA Library Quantification kit. Each immunoSEQ 96-well plate was sequenced on its own single-read 150-cycle Illumina NextSeq 550 flow cell. On the authors' methods: Because only junctional sequences without quality scores were contained in the immunoSEQ output, filtering matching that applied to full-length reads could not be performed. To assign V/J genes and CDR3, sequences were annotated against IMGT germline references using PyIR, a Python wrapper for IgBLAST v1.9. Reads were filtered out if the reads had weak V/J assignments (E-value above 1e-6), no CDR3, stop codons, out-of-frame junctions, or ambiguous translated residues. V3J clonotypes were defined as sequences sharing the same inferred V gene, J gene, and CDR3 amino acid sequence. To compute the percentage overlap between repertoires, the number of shared unique clonotypes was divided by the size of the smaller repertoire. RTK rarefaction, the Chao1 estimator, and Recon v2.1 estimates of unobserved clonotypes were used to assess repertoire richness. OLGA was used to compute generation probabilities for all TCRbeta clonotypes that the gDNA method yielded from a few donors. TCRdb holds this immuneACCESS table with in-frame rearrangements only. Some clones are missing; in checked studies, unresolved V genes explain under half, and the rest has no known cause. Clonal size and the V and J genes are those of that table, whereas D and trimming came from the DNA. Here the sample has some 300,000 clones; around 70% occur a single time. Clones ranked in the top ten supply 10% of the sample.

Donors were healthy HIV-negative adults with no recently reported acute infections or vaccinations. Every donor was a Caucasian adult residing in Nashville, Tennessee, USA. CD4+ T cells were enriched by magnetic negative selection, after which naive cells were positively selected on CD45RA and the negative fraction was taken as the memory subset. Blood was collected by leukapheresis, and PBMCs were isolated by Ficoll-Histopaque density gradient centrifugation and then cryopreserved in liquid nitrogen vapor phase. Purity and quantity of every magnetically sorted T cell population were checked by analytical flow cytometry. From each sorted fraction, genomic DNA was isolated and quantified by UV absorbance on a Nanodrop 2000c. In this sample, this clone turned up a few times. The antigen it binds to is not known. No base quality values were provided; no much bigger clone lies one nucleotide off. V is shortened by 1 base, J by 8 bases, and the region joining them spans 17 bases. The CDR3 spans 15 residues, from the cysteine through the phenylalanine. The only DNA kept is the CDR3, 45 bases in frame from the first base. In the germline V gene, CDR1 corresponds to MDHEN and CDR2 to SYDVKM.

The V and J segments used are TRBV28 and TRBJ1-2; 5 matching bases give a weak D call of TRBD1. Sequenced material: memory CD4+ T cells sorted from blood. The meaning of the sample's cell subset or site label: CD45RA-negative fraction. This TCR was sampled from a man in his thirties or forties in good health. The CDR3 reads as follows: CASSLFAGGDSGYTF. The DNA sequence is TGTGCCAGCAGTTTATTTGCCGGCGGGGACTCGGGCTACACCTTC.